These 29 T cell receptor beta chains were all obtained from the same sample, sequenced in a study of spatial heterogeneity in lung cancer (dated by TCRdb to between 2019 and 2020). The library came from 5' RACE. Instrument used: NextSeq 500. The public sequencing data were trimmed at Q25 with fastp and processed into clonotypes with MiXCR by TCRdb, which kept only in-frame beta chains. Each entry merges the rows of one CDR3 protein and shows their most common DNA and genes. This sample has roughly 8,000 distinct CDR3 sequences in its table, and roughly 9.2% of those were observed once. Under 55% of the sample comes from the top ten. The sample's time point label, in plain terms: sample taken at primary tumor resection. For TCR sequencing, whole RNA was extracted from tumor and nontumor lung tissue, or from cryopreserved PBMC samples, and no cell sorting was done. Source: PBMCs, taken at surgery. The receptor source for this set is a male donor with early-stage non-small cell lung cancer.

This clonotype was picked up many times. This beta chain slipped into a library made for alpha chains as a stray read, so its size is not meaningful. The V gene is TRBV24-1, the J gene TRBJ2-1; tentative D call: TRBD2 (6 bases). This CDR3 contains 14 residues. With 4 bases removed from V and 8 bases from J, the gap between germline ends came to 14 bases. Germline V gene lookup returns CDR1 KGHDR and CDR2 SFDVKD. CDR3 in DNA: TGTGCCACCAGTGAGCGTCGGAGGGGCGATGAGCAGTTCTTC. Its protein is CATSERRRGDEQFF.

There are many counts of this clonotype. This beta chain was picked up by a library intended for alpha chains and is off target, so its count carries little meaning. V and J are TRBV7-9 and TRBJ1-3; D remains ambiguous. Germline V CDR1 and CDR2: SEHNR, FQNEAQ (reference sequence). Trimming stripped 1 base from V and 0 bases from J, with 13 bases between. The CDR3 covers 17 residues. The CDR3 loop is CASSLGKELYSGNTIYF. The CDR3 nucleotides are TGTGCCAGCAGCTTAGGGAAAGAGCTGTACTCTGGAAACACCATATATTTT.

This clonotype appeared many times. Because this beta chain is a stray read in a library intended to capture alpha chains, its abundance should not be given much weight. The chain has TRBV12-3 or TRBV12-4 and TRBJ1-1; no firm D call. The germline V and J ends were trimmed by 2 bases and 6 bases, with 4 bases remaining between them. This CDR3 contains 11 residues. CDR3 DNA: TGTGCCAGCAGTTTAAGCGCTGAAGCTTTCTTT. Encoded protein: CASSLSAEAFF.

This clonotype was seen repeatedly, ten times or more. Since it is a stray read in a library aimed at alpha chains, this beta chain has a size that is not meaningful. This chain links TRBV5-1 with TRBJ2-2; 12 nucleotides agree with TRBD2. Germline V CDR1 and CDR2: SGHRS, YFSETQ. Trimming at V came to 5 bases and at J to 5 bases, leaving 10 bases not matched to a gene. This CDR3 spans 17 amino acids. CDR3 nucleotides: TGCGCCAGCAGTCTCCTAGCGGGAGGGTTTCGAACCGGGGAGCTGTTTTTT. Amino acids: CASSLLAGGFRTGELFF.

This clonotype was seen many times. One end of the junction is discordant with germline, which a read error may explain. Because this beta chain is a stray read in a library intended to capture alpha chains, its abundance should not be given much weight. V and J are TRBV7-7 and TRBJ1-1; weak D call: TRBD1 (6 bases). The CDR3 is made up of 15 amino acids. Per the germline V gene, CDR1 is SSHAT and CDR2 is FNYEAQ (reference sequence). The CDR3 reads CASSPVTGGFTEAFF. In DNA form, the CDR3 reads TGTGCTAGCAGCCCGGTGACTGGGGGCTTCACTGAAGCTTTCTTT.

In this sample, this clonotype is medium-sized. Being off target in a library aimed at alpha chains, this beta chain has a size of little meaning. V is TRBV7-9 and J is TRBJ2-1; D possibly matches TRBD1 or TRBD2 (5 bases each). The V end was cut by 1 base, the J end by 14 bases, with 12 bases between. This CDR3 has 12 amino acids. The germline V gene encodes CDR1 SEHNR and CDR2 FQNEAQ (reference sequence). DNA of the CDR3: TGTGCCAGCAGCTTAGATGAGGGGCTCGAGTTCTTC. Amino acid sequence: CASSLDEGLEFF.

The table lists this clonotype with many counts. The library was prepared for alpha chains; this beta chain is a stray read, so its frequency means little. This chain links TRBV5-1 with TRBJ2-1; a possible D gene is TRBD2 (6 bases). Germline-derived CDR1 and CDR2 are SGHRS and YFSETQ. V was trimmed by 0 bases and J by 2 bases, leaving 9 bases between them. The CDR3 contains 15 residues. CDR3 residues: CASSLGGVTYNEQFF. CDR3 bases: TGCGCCAGCAGCTTGGGCGGGGTTACCTACAATGAGCAGTTCTTC.

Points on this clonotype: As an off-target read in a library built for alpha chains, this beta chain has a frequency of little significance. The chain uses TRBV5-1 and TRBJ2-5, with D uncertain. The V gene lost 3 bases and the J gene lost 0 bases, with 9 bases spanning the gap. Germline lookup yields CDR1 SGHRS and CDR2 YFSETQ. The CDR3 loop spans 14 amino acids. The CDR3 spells CASSSLQNQETQYF. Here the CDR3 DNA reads TGCGCCAGCAGCTCGTTACAGAACCAAGAGACCCAGTACTTC.

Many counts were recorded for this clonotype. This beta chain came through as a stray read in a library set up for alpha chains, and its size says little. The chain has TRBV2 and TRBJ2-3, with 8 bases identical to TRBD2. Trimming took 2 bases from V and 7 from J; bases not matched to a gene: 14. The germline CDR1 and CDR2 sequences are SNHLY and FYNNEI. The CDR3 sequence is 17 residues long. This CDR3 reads CASSEMEPGLVRNTQYF. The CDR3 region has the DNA TGTGCCAGCAGTGAAATGGAACCGGGACTAGTAAGAAATACGCAGTATTTT.

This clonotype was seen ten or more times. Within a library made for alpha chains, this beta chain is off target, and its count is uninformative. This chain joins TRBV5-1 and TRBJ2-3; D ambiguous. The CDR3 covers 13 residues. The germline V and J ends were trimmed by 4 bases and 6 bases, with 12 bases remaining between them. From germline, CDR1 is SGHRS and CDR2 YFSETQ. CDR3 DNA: TGCGCCAGCAGCGACCCTCATTCGGATACGCAGTATTTT. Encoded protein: CASSDPHSDTQYF.

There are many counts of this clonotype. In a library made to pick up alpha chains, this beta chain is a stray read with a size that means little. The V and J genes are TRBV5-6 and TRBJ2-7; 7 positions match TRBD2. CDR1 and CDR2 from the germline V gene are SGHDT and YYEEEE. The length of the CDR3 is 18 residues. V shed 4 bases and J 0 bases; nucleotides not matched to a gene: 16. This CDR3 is CASSELGTLAESSYEQYF. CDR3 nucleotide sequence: TGTGCCAGCAGCGAACTGGGAACCCTAGCGGAGAGCTCCTACGAGCAGTACTTC. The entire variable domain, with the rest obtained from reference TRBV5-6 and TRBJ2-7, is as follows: DAGVTQSPTHLIKTRGQQVTLRCSPKSGHDTVSWYQQALGQGPQFIFQYYEEEERQRGNFPDRFSGHQFPNYSSELNVNALLLGDSALYLCASSELGTLAESSYEQYFGPGTRLTVT.

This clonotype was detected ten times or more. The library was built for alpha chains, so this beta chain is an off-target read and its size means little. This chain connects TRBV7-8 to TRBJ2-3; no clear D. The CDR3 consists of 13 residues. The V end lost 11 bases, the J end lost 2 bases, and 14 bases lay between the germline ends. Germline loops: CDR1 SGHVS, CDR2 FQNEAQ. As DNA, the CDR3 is TGTGCCGAATCCTCCGGTGACACAGATACGCAGTATTTT. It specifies CAESSGDTDTQYF.

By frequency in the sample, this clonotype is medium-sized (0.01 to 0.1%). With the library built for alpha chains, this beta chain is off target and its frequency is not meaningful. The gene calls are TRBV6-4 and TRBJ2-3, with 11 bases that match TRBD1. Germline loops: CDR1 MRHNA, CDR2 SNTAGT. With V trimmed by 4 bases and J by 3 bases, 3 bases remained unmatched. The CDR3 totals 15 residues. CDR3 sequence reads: CASSAGQGETDTQYF. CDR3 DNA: TGTGCCAGCAGTGCGGGACAGGGGGAGACAGATACGCAGTATTTT.

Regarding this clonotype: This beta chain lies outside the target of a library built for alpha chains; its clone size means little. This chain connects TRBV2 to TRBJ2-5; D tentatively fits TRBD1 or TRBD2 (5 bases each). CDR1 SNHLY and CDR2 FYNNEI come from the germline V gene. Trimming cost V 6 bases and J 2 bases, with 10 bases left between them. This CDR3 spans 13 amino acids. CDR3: CASSLGTQETQYF. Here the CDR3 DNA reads TGTGCCAGCAGCCTAGGGACGCAAGAGACCCAGTACTTC.

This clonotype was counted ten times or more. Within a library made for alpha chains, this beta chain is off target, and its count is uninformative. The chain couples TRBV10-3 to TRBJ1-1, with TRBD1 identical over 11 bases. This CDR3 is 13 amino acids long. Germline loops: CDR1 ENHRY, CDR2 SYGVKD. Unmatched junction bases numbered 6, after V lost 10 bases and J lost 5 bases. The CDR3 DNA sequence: TGTGCCACTATGGACAGGGGGCTTACTGAAGCTTTCTTT. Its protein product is CATMDRGLTEAFF.

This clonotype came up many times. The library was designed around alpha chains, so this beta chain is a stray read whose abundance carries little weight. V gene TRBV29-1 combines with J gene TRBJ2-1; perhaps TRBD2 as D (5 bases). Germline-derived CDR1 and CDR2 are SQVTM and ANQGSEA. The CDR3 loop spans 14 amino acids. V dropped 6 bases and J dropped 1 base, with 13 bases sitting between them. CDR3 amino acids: CSVGATGSYNEQFF. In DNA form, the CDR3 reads TGCAGCGTGGGAGCTACGGGTTCCTACAATGAGCAGTTCTTC.

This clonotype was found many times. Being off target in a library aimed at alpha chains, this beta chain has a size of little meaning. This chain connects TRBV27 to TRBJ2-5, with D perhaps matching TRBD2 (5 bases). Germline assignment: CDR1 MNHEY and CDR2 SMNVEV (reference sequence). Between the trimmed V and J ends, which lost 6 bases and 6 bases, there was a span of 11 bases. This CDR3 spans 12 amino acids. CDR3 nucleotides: TGTGCCAGCAGCTCTGACGGGAAGACCCAGTACTTC. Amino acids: CASSSDGKTQYF.

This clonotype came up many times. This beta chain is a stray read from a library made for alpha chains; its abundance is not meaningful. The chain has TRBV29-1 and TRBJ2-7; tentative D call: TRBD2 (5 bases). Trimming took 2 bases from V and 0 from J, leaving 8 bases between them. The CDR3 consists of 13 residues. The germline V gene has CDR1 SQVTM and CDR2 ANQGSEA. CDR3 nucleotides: TGCAGCGTTGAAACCGGGAACTCCTACGAGCAGTACTTC. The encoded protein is CSVETGNSYEQYF.

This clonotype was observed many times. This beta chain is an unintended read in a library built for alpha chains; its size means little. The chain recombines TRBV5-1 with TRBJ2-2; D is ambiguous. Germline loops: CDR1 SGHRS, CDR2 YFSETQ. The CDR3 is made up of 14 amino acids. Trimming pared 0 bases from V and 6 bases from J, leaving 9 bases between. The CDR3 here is CASSLVWGSGELFF. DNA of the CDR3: TGCGCCAGCAGCTTGGTCTGGGGATCCGGGGAGCTGTTTTTT.

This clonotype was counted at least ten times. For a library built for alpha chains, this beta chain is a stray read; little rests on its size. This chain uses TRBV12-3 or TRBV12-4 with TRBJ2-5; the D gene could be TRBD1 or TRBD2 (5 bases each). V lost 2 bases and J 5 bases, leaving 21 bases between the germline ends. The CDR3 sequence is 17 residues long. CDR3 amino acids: CASSLRGTSPYVETQYF. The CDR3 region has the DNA TGTGCCAGCAGTTTAAGGGGCACTAGTCCCTACGTGGAGACCCAGTACTTC.

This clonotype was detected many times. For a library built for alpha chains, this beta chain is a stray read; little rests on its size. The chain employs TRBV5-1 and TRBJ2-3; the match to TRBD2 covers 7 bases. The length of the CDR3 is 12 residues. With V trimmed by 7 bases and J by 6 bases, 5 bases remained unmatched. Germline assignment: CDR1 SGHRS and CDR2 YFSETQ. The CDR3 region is CASREAADTQYF. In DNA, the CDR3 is TGCGCCAGCCGGGAGGCCGCGGATACGCAGTATTTT.

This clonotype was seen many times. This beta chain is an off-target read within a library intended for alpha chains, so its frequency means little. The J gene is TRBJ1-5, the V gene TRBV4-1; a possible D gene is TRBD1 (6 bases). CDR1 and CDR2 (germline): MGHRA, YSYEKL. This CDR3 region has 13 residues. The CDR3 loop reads CKIGGSSNQPQHF. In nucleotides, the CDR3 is TGCAAGATAGGGGGTTCGAGCAATCAGCCCCAGCATTTT.

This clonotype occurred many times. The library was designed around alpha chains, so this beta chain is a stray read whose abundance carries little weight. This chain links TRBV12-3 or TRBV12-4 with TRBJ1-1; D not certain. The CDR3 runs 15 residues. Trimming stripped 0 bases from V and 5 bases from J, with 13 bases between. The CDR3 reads CASSLAGYRWTEAFF. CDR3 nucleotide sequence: TGTGCCAGCAGTTTAGCGGGGTATAGGTGGACTGAAGCTTTCTTT.

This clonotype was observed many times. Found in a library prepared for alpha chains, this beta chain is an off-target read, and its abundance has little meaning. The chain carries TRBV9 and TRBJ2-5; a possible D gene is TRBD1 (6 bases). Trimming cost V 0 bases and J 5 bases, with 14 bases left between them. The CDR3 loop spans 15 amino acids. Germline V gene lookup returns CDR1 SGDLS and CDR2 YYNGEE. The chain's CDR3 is CASSVEQGLYETQYF. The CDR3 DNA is TGTGCCAGCAGCGTAGAGCAGGGGCTGTATGAGACCCAGTACTTC.

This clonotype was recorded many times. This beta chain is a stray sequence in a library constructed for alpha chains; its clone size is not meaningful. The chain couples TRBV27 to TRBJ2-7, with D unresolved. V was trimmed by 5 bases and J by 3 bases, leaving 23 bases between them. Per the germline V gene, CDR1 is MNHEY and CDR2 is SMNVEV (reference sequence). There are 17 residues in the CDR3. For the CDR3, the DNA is TGTGCCAGCAGTCCGTATCCCCCCACGCTACGACGCTACGAGCAGTACTTC. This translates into CASSPYPPTLRRYEQYF.

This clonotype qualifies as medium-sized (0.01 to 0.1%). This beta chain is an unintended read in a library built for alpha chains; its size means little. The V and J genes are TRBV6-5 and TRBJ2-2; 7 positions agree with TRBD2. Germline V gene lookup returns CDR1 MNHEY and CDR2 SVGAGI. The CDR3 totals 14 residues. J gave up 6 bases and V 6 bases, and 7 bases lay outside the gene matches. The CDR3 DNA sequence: TGTGCCAGCAGCCCCGGGGGAGGGTCCGGGGAGCTGTTTTTT. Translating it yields CASSPGGGSGELFF.

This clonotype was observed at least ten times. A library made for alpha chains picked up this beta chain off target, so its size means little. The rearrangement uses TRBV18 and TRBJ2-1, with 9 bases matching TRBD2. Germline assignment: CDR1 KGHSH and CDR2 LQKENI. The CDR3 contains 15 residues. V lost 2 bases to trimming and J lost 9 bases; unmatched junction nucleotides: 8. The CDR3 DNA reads TGTGCCAGCTCACCAGGGGTAGCGGGAGTACGTGAGCAGTTCTTC. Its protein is CASSPGVAGVREQFF.

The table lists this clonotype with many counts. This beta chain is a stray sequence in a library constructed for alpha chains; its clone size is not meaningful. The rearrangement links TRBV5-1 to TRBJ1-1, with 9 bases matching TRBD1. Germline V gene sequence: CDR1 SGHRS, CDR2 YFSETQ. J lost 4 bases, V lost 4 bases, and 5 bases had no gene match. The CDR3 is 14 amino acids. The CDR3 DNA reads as TGCGCCAGCAGCCTCGGGACAGGGAGCACTGAAGCTTTCTTT. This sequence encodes CASSLGTGSTEAFF.

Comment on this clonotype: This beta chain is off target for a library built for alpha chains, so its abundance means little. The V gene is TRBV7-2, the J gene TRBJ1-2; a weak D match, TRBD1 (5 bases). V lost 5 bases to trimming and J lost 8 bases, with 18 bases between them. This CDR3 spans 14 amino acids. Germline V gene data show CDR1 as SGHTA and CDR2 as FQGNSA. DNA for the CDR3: TGTGCCAGCAGCCCGGCCAGCTCGGCAGGGGGCTACACCTTC. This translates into CASSPASSAGGYTF.